This T cell receptor (beta chain) was sequenced during a study of blood T cell repertoires in COVID-19. Study as a whole: Acute and convalescent COVID-19 samples came from the United States, Italy and Spain. T cells, B-cell-depleted T cells, or PBMCs supplied cDNA or gDNA.

Germline V gives CDR1 SEHNR, CDR2 FQNEAQ (reference sequence). CDR3 length: 14 residues. Trimming at V came to 5 bases and at J to 8 bases, leaving 5 bases not matched to a gene. The authors' processing: The assay estimated nucleated cells by amplifying reference gene primers. Clones were sequenced by immunoSEQ multiplex PCR, and TCRdb holds only the in-frame ones, with some missing. That table gives V, J and clone size, and the DNA gave D and trimming. The repertoire includes 70,000 to 90,000 clones, over 65% of them detected once, and approximately 10% sits in the top ten. The TCR originated in a human donor in a cohort sampled during active COVID-19. Sample: peripheral blood. V and J are TRBV7-9 and TRBJ1-4, with 10 bases aligning to TRBD1. CDR3 sequence reads: CASSPGQGEEKLFF. DNA for the CDR3: TGTGCCAGCAGCCCCGGACAGGGGGAGGAAAAACTGTTTTTT.